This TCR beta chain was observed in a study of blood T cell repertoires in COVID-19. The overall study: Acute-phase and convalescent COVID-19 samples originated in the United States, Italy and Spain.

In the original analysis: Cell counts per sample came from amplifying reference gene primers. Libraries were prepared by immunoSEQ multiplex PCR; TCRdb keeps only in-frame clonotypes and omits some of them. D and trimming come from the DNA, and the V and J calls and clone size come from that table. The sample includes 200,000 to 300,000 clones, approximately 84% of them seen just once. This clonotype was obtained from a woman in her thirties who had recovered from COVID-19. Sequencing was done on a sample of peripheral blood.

The chain's CDR3 is CASTPGNPYEQYF. DNA of the CDR3: TGTGCCAGCACCCCCGGGAACCCCTACGAGCAGTACTTC. This rearrangement joins TRBV5-5 to TRBJ2-7; possibly TRBD2 for D (5 bases). CDR1 is SGHKS and CDR2 is YYEKEE in the germline V gene (reference sequence). The CDR3 totals 13 residues. Trimming cost V 6 bases and J 2 bases, with 12 bases left between them. Based on the CDR3 plus reference TRBV5-5 and TRBJ2-7, the full variable domain is DAGVTQSPTHLIKTRGQQVTLRCSPISGHKSVSWYQQVLGQGPQFIFQYYEKEERGRGNFPDRFSARQFPNYSSELNVNALLLGDSALYLCASTPGNPYEQYFGPGTRLTVT.